The entry that follows covers one T cell receptor (beta chain) sequence. The data were produced by immunoSEQ multiplex PCR, yet TCRdb's version contains in-frame clones alone and is incomplete. Found here are approximately 84,000 clones, about 88% of them singletons; the top ten hold 0.19%. Per germline, CDR1 MDHEN and CDR2 SYDVKM. The CDR3 totals 13 residues. The V end was cut by 5 bases, the J end by 0 bases, with 7 bases between. The sample comes from a study of OX40 agonist ivuxolimab in advanced cancers. The receptor was isolated from an adult with an advanced solid tumor such as melanoma, head and neck, liver or kidney cancer. The material was CD4+ or CD8+ T cells sorted from blood, obtained in a trial of the OX40 agonist ivuxolimab. The genes are TRBV28 and TRBJ2-5; D possibly uses TRBD1 or TRBD2 (5 bases each). For the CDR3, the DNA is TGTGCCAGCAGTGAGGGGAACCAAGAGACCCAGTACTTC. Translation: CASSEGNQETQYF.